This TCR gamma chain appears in the sequencing data of a study of gamma-delta T cells after stem cell transplantation. Concerning this clone: This likely traces to a read error, being one base from a far larger clone.

TCRdb ran CATT on the RT-PCR reads. The sample carries about 820 gamma-chain clones, about 6% recorded once. The germline V gene encodes CDR1 GITISATS and CDR2 ISYDGTV (reference sequence). This CDR3 region has 17 residues. The sequence was obtained from a human donor. It is not recorded whose cells these are; they may come from a transplant donor. The chain couples TRGV9 to TRGJP. The source material was gamma-delta T cells. CDR3 amino acids: CALWETHQELSKKIKVF. The CDR3 DNA follows: TGTGCCTTGTGGGAGACCCACCAAGAGTTGAGCAAAAAAATCAAGGTATTT.